The entry that follows covers one T cell receptor (beta chain) sequence. This sample includes further DNA sequences coding for the same CDR3. The sample belongs to a study of Ad26.COV2.S vaccination and SARS-CoV-2 variants. CDR3 length equals 13 residues. Trimming left V 3 bases short and J 2 bases short, with 7 bases between. Germline V gives CDR1 GTSNPN, CDR2 SVGIG (reference sequence). Sequencing was performed with immunoSEQ multiplex PCR; in TCRdb, only in-frame clones are kept and a portion is missing. Of about 680,000 clones in the sample, roughly 90% are singletons; the top ten hold about 1.5%. Treatment reported: 15 to 20 received Ad26.COV2.S at low or high dose, single or two shots; roughly five received placebo; per-sample allocation not given. The samples date from day 63 after the first vaccine or placebo injection.

The TCR originated in a person between 18 and 60 years old who received the Ad26.COV2.S COVID-19 vaccine or a placebo. This specimen consisted of peripheral blood, obtained in a trial of Ad26.COV2.S vaccine versus placebo. This rearrangement joins TRBV30 to TRBJ2-2; D remains unclear. In DNA, the CDR3 is TGTGCCTGGAGCCGGCAAAACACCGGGGAGCTGTTTTTT. This codes for CAWSRQNTGELFF.